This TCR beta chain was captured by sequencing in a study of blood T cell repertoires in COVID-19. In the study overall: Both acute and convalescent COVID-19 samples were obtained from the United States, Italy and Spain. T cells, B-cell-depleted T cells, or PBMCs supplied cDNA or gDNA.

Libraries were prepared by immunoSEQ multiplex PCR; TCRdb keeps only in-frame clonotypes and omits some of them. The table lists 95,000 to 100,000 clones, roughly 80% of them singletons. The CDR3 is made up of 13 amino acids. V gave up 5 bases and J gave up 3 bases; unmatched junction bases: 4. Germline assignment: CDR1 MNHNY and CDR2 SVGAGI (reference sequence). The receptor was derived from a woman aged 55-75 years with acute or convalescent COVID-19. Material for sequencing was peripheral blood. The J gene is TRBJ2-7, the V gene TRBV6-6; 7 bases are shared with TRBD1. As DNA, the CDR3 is TGTGCCAGCAGTGGACAGGAGGTCTACGAGCAGTACTTC. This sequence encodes CASSGQEVYEQYF.